The clone carrying this T cell receptor beta chain was observed a few times. This specimen belongs to a study of T-cell reconstitution after alpha-beta-depleted transplantation in children. The CDR3 covers 13 residues. The germline gives CDR1 MNHNY, CDR2 SVGAGI (reference sequence). V shed 7 bases and J shed 3 bases, with 13 bases lying between them. The TCRbeta library was prepared with unique molecular identifiers. TCRdb re-analysed the PCR reads in MiXCR, keeping a single row per CDR3 protein. The top ten clones hold around 4% of a sample with some 390,000 distinct CDR3 sequences, roughly 21% of them seen once.

This chain uses TRBV6-6 with TRBJ2-7; tentative D call: TRBD1 (6 bases). This sample comprised PBMCs from the stem cell graft donor, obtained from the stem cell graft. This TCR was recovered from a human donor who donated a stem cell graft to a child with acute myeloid leukemia. The CDR3 loop is CASTKTGVYEQYF. CDR3 sequence (DNA): TGTGCCAGCACTAAGACAGGAGTCTACGAGCAGTACTTC.